This TCR beta chain is from a study of blood T cell repertoires in COVID-19. Study overall: PBMCs, B-cell-depleted T cells, or T cells were the source of the cDNA or gDNA that made up the material.

Method: immunoSEQ multiplex PCR; TCRdb's copy keeps in-frame clones and lacks some. The repertoire holds 230,000 or so clones, with 84% as singletons. CDR1 LNHDA and CDR2 SQIVND come from the germline V gene (reference sequence). V trimming: 7 bases; J trimming: 7 bases; junction bases outside the gene matches: 11. This CDR3 comprises 15 residues. Ten or more counts support this clone. Material: PBMCs or T cells enriched from blood (not recorded which). This clonotype originated in a man in his forties or fifties who had recovered from COVID-19. The chain has TRBV19 and TRBJ1-4; 8 bases fit TRBD1. The CDR3 is CASTFGTGKPEKLFF. In DNA, the CDR3 is TGTGCCAGTACTTTCGGGACAGGTAAACCTGAAAAACTGTTTTTT.